The T cell receptor (beta chain) under discussion was sequenced for a study of Graves' ophthalmopathy and Graves' hyperthyroidism. Germline V gives CDR1 SGHAT, CDR2 FQNNGV. V was pared by 4 bases and J by 4 bases, with 8 bases between. The CDR3 is 13 amino acids. Study outcomes and limitations: Ophthalmopathy progression was predicted by the model at less than 71% sensitivity and 72.22% specificity.

To note about this clonotype: Its target is not known.

Diagnosis relied on clinical symptoms, serum thyroxine, TRAb, thyroid ultrasound and orbital computed tomography. From RNA, the CDR3 regions of TCR beta chains were amplified and sequenced. Following a first-round RT-PCR that used HTBI primers, a second-round multiplex PCR was carried out. TCRdb reprocessed the multiplex PCR reads with MiXCR, giving one entry per CDR3 protein. The table records around 1,200,000 distinct CDR3 sequences, about 40% of them present only once. The clonotype originates from an adult man with Graves' hyperthyroidism. The rearrangement uses TRBV11-2 and TRBJ2-1; D gene ambiguous. The sample comprised peripheral blood or thyroid tissue (not recorded which). The CDR3 spells CASSYTDYNEQFF. CDR3 bases: TGTGCCAGCAGCTATACAGATTACAATGAGCAGTTCTTC.